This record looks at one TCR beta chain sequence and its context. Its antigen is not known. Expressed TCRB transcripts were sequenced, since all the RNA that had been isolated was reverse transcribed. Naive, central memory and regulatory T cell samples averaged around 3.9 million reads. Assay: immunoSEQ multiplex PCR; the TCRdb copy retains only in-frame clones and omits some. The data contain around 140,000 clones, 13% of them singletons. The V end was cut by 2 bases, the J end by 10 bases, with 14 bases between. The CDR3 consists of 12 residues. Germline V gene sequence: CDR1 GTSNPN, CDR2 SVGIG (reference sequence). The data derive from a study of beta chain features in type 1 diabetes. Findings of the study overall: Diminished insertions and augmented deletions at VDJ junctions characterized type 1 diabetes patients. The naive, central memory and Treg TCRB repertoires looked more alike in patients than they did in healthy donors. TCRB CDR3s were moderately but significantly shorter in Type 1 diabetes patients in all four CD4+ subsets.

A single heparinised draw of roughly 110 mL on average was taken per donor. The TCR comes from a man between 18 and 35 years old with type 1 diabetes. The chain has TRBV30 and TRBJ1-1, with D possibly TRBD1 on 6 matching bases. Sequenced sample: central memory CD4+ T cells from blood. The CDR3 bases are TGTGCCTGGAGTTCCCAGGGGCTAGGAGCTTTCTTT. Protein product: CAWSSQGLGAFF.